The 22 T cell receptor beta chains presented below share a single source sample, sequenced in a study of OX40 agonist ivuxolimab in advanced cancers. TCRdb's copy holds only in-frame clones and misses some; the assay was immunoSEQ multiplex PCR. Of fewer than 70,000 clones in the sample, 70% to 85% were seen once. The sequenced sample was CD4+ or CD8+ T cells sorted from blood, obtained in a trial of the OX40 agonist ivuxolimab. Receptor source: an adult with an advanced solid tumor such as melanoma, head and neck, liver or kidney cancer.

The chain is built from TRBV4-3 and TRBJ2-1; D perhaps matches TRBD2 (6 bases). The germline V gene encodes CDR1 LGHNA and CDR2 YSLEER. Trimming pared 1 base from V and 8 bases from J, leaving 18 bases between. This CDR3 has 16 residues. The CDR3 region has the DNA TGCGCCAGCAGCCAAGGGGGGGTAGTAGGGGTATATGAGCAGTTCTTC. This codes for CASSQGGVVGVYEQFF.

The chain employs TRBV9 and TRBJ1-2; D not resolved. This CDR3 contains 11 residues. V gave up 2 bases and J gave up 2 bases, with 1 base separating them. Germline-derived CDR1 and CDR2 are SGDLS and YYNGEE. The CDR3 DNA sequence: TGTGCCAGCAGCGTGAACTATGGCTACACCTTC. It specifies CASSVNYGYTF.

The chain combines TRBV20-1 with TRBJ2-5; possibly TRBD2 for D (5 bases). Germline V lookup: CDR1 DFQATT, CDR2 SNEGSKA (reference sequence). V lost 5 bases to trimming and J lost 4 bases, with 8 bases between them. The CDR3 spans 11 residues. CDR3 nucleotides: TGCAGTGCTCTCGGGGTAGAGACCCAGTACTTC. Amino acid sequence: CSALGVETQYF.

The V and J genes are TRBV15 and TRBJ1-1; D is unclear. CDR3 length equals 15 residues. Germline loops: CDR1 LNHNV, CDR2 YYDKDF (reference sequence). V lost 0 bases to trimming and J lost 5 bases, with 13 bases between them. The CDR3 sequence is CATSRDLSAVTEAFF. The CDR3 DNA reads as TGTGCCACCAGCAGAGATCTGAGCGCTGTGACTGAAGCTTTCTTT.

The J gene is TRBJ1-2, the V gene TRBV5-1, with TRBD1 as a possible D gene (6 bases). The CDR3 is 14 residues long. Trimming shortened V by 0 bases and J by 6 bases, and 12 bases separated the two germline ends. Germline V gives CDR1 SGHRS, CDR2 YFSETQ. The CDR3 is CASSLAGAGDGYTF. CDR3 DNA sequence: TGCGCCAGCAGCTTGGCTGGGGCAGGGGATGGCTACACCTTC.

The gene calls are TRBV28 and TRBJ1-2, with 7 nucleotides matching TRBD1. Germline V lookup: CDR1 MDHEN, CDR2 SYDVKM. The CDR3 length is 15 residues. V was clipped by 6 bases and J by 0 bases; unmatched bases: 7. This CDR3 reads CASRIRDRANYGYTF. As DNA, the CDR3 is TGTGCCAGCAGGATCCGGGACAGAGCTAACTATGGCTACACCTTC.

CDR3: CASSLATASNTEAFF. CDR3 coding DNA: TGCGCCAGCAGCTTGGCCACAGCCTCGAACACTGAAGCTTTCTTT. The chain employs TRBV5-1 and TRBJ1-1; no definite D call. Trimming removed 0 bases from V and 1 base from J, with 10 bases in between. The CDR3 length is 15 residues. Per the germline V gene, CDR1 is SGHRS and CDR2 is YFSETQ.

This clone was seen only once. The chain has TRBV4-1 and TRBJ1-2; perhaps TRBD1 as D (6 bases). The V end was cut by 2 bases, the J end by 5 bases, with 27 bases between. Germline CDR1 reads MGHRA; CDR2 reads YSYEKL. CDR3 length equals 19 residues. The CDR3 is CASSQLGGADPFSLYGYTF. The CDR3 DNA reads TGCGCCAGCAGCCAATTAGGGGGTGCAGATCCCTTCAGTCTATATGGCTACACCTTC.

This clone was recorded only once. The chain employs TRBV20-1 and TRBJ2-1, with D possibly being TRBD1 or TRBD2 (5 bases each). CDR1 is DFQATT, CDR2 SNEGSKA, per germline (reference sequence). Trimming cost V 2 bases and J 10 bases, with 9 bases left between them. The CDR3 is made up of 11 amino acids. CDR3: CSARSGLEQFF. As DNA, the CDR3 is TGCAGTGCTAGATCGGGGCTGGAGCAGTTCTTC.

Within the sample, this clone is medium-sized. The chain has TRBV10-3 and TRBJ1-6; no definite D call. The V gene lost 0 bases and the J gene lost 10 bases, with 10 bases spanning the gap. The CDR3 contains 14 residues. Germline lookup yields CDR1 ENHRY and CDR2 SYGVKD. This chain's CDR3 is CAISESILGSPLHF. CDR3 nucleotide sequence: TGTGCCATCAGTGAGTCGATTCTGGGCTCACCCCTCCACTTT.

This clone has only a few counts. The V call is TRBV2, the J call TRBJ1-1, with no clear D. Germline V CDR1 and CDR2: SNHLY, FYNNEI. Trimming removed 3 bases at V and 11 bases at J, with 13 bases between. This CDR3 has 12 residues. CDR3 region: CASSDQGPRAFF. In DNA form, the CDR3 reads TGTGCCAGCAGTGATCAAGGACCTAGGGCTTTCTTT.

V and J are TRBV5-1 and TRBJ1-3; 8 positions agree with TRBD1. V lost 4 bases to trimming and J lost 3 bases; unmatched junction nucleotides: 6. Germline V lookup: CDR1 SGHRS, CDR2 YFSETQ. The CDR3 runs to 15 residues. CDR3 protein: CASSIGQGGGNTIYF. CDR3 nucleotide sequence: TGCGCCAGCAGCATCGGACAGGGCGGTGGAAACACCATATATTTT.

The J gene is TRBJ1-1, the V gene TRBV18; D is undetermined. Per germline, CDR1 KGHSH and CDR2 LQKENI. V was trimmed by 4 bases and J by 1 base, leaving 7 bases between them. The CDR3 is 13 amino acids. CDR3 in amino acids: CASSRDKNTEAFF. As DNA, the CDR3 is TGTGCCAGCTCACGAGACAAGAACACTGAAGCTTTCTTT.

The chain has TRBV7-9 and TRBJ1-2, with TRBD1 matching 9 bases. The CDR3 is 15 residues long. Germline lookup yields CDR1 SEHNR and CDR2 FQNEAQ (reference sequence). The trim removed 1 base at V and 1 base at J, leaving 1 base unmatched. CDR3 protein: CASSLGTGVNYGYTF. The DNA for the CDR3 is TGTGCCAGCAGCTTAGGGACAGGGGTTAACTATGGCTACACCTTC.

This clone was detected a few times. The chain employs TRBV10-3 and TRBJ1-6; 8 bases map to TRBD1. The CDR3 contains 15 residues. With V trimmed by 0 bases and J by 9 bases, 4 bases remained unmatched. Looked up from germline, CDR1 is ENHRY and CDR2 is SYGVKD. CDR3 sequence reads: CAISESDRGSSPLHF. The CDR3 DNA reads TGTGCCATCAGTGAGTCTGACAGGGGTAGTTCACCCCTCCACTTT.

The V gene is TRBV6-6, the J gene TRBJ2-1, with TRBD1 matching over 7 bases. Germline-derived CDR1 and CDR2 are MNHNY and SVGAGI (reference sequence). The CDR3 loop spans 15 amino acids. V gave up 5 bases and J gave up 5 bases; unmatched junction bases: 9. CDR3 in amino acids: CASSPQDRFDNEQFF. As DNA, the CDR3 is TGTGCCAGCAGTCCCCAGGACAGGTTTGACAATGAGCAGTTCTTC.

The gene calls are TRBV6-5 and TRBJ1-1; D is possibly TRBD1 (5 bases). There are 15 residues in the CDR3. Germline loops: CDR1 MNHEY, CDR2 SVGAGI. The V end was cut by 0 bases, the J end by 4 bases, with 12 bases between. CDR3: CASSYSQGLGTEAFF. CDR3 bases: TGTGCCAGCAGTTACTCGCAGGGTTTGGGCACTGAAGCTTTCTTT.

The V gene is TRBV5-6, the J gene TRBJ2-5; 9 positions agree with TRBD2. Germline loops: CDR1 SGHDT, CDR2 YYEEEE. The CDR3 totals 15 residues. V lost 0 bases, J lost 4 bases, and 4 bases stayed unmatched. The DNA of the CDR3 is TGTGCCAGCAGCTTGGGCGGGGGGGCCCCAGAGACCCAGTACTTC. Translating gives CASSLGGGAPETQYF.

This clone was counted between two and nine times. This chain uses TRBV9 with TRBJ1-1, with a weak D call TRBD1 (6 bases). Germline V gene lookup returns CDR1 SGDLS and CDR2 YYNGEE. Trimming took 3 bases from V and 4 from J, leaving 19 bases between them. CDR3 size: 16 residues. Written as DNA, the CDR3 is TGTGCCAGCAGCGAGCGATACGGGACACCCAGCACTGAAGCTTTCTTT. This gives the protein CASSERYGTPSTEAFF.

This sequence joins TRBV2 and TRBJ1-1; weak D call: TRBD1 (5 bases). The germline CDR1 and CDR2 sequences are SNHLY and FYNNEI. This CDR3 region has 15 residues. V was clipped by 6 bases and J by 1 base, with 15 bases between them. CDR3 residues: CASSPRGVTNTEAFF. The CDR3 DNA is TGTGCCAGCAGCCCTCGGGGGGTTACGAACACTGAAGCTTTCTTT.

This sequence joins TRBV7-2 and TRBJ1-2, with TRBD1 matching over 12 bases. With 3 bases clipped from V and 8 bases from J, the junction kept 7 bases outside the gene matches. This CDR3 is built from 15 residues. Germline V CDR1 and CDR2: SGHTA, FQGNSA. This CDR3 reads CASSFTAGQGAGYTF. The CDR3 bases are TGTGCCAGCAGCTTCACTGCGGGACAGGGGGCCGGCTACACCTTC.

The chain links TRBV28 to TRBJ2-5; 14 bases align to TRBD2. CDR3 length: 15 amino acids. Germline values: CDR1 MDHEN, CDR2 SYDVKM. Losses at the gene ends were 4 bases for V and 4 bases for J; bases not matched to a gene: 2. The CDR3 DNA reads as TGTGCCAGCAGTTCCGGGACTAGCGGGGGAGAGACCCAGTACTTC. Protein: CASSSGTSGGETQYF.